Each of the 18 T cell receptor beta chains below was sequenced from the same sample in a study of T cells in Graves' hyperthyroidism and ophthalmopathy. It was RNA transcripts that yielded the amplified TCR beta CDR3 regions. HTBI primers drove first-round RT-PCR of the TCR CDR3. A single record per CDR3 protein comes from TCRdb applying MiXCR to the multiplex PCR reads. The sample shows over 650,000 distinct CDR3 sequences, about 17% of them seen only once. The sample was blood. Every receptor here comes from a man aged 18-30 years with Graves' hyperthyroidism.

This clonotype showed up just once. The genes are TRBV27 and TRBJ2-7; TRBD1 aligns across 7 bases. The CDR3 spans 14 residues. Per the germline V gene, CDR1 is MNHEY and CDR2 is SMNVEV (reference sequence). With V trimmed by 3 bases and J by 0 bases, 2 bases remained unmatched. CDR3: CASSFGQASYEQYF. DNA for the CDR3: TGTGCCAGCAGTTTCGGACAGGCCTCCTACGAGCAGTACTTC.

At least ten counts were recorded for this clonotype. This chain joins TRBV7-2 and TRBJ1-1; the match to TRBD1 covers 10 bases. The CDR3 is made up of 16 amino acids. V lost 5 bases to trimming and J lost 5 bases; unmatched junction nucleotides: 11. CDR1 is SGHTA, CDR2 FQGNSA, per germline. This CDR3 is CASSDPDRGLRTEAFF. Here the CDR3 DNA reads TGTGCCAGCAGCGACCCCGACAGGGGGCTGCGGACTGAAGCTTTCTTT.

About this clonotype: A much larger clone is a single base away; this may be a read error. V and J are TRBV10-3 and TRBJ1-1; no firm D call. Germline V gene lookup returns CDR1 ENHRY and CDR2 SYGVKD. Trimming took off 3 bases at V and 1 base at J, with 3 bases between the two ends. The CDR3 loop spans 12 amino acids. CDR3 loop: CAISEGNTEAFF. DNA for the CDR3: TGTGCCATCAGTGAAGGGAACACTGAAGCTTTCTTT.

This clonotype was seen ten or more times. V is TRBV12-3 or TRBV12-4 and J is TRBJ2-3; D ambiguous. Trimming took off 4 bases at V and 7 bases at J, with 12 bases between the two ends. The CDR3 spans 13 residues. The CDR3 DNA reads TGTGCCAGCAGTTCCCCTCCGGGCCATACGCAGTATTTT. Amino acid sequence: CASSSPPGHTQYF.

This chain links TRBV18 with TRBJ2-7, with D perhaps assigned TRBD1 or TRBD2 (5 bases each). Between the trimmed V and J ends, which lost 4 bases and 7 bases, there was a span of 14 bases. Germline V CDR1 and CDR2: KGHSH, LQKENI. There are 13 residues in the CDR3. The CDR3 DNA reads TGTGCCAGCTCACAGGGGACGCGAAGGGAGCAGTACTTC. This codes for CASSQGTRREQYF.

This clonotype has more than one count but fewer than ten. The genes are TRBV29-1 and TRBJ2-1, with a possible D match to TRBD1 (7 bases). This CDR3 has 13 residues. Between the trimmed V and J ends, which lost 6 bases and 8 bases, there was a span of 17 bases. The germline V gene has CDR1 SQVTM and CDR2 ANQGSEA. This CDR3 is CSVARGASDEQFF. The DNA of the CDR3 is TGCAGCGTCGCCAGGGGGGCGAGCGATGAGCAGTTCTTC.

This clonotype was seen at least ten times. The chain has TRBV3-1 and TRBJ2-7; a weak D match, TRBD2 (5 bases). V was shortened by 1 base and J by 3 bases, with 10 bases between the two germline ends. Germline-derived CDR1 and CDR2 are LGHDT and YNNKEL (reference sequence). CDR3 length: 14 residues. This CDR3 reads CASSQAGMRYEQYF. The CDR3 DNA follows: TGTGCCAGCAGCCAAGCGGGGATGCGCTACGAGCAGTACTTC.

The chain joins TRBV9 to TRBJ1-1, with 8 positions matching TRBD1. CDR1 SGDLS and CDR2 YYNGEE come from the germline V gene. This CDR3 has 15 amino acids. V gave up 4 bases and J gave up 1 base; unmatched junction bases: 6. The CDR3 here is CASSPWGQENTEAFF. For the CDR3, the DNA is TGTGCCAGCAGCCCTTGGGGACAGGAGAACACTGAAGCTTTCTTT.

This clonotype was counted ten times or more. The chain joins TRBV7-8 to TRBJ2-7; 9 bases are a match to TRBD2. This CDR3 contains 16 residues. Germline values: CDR1 SGHVS, CDR2 FQNEAQ. Trimming removed 2 bases from V and 2 bases from J; junction bases left unmatched: 7. The CDR3 here is CASSLKMSGRPYEQYF. The CDR3, as DNA: TGTGCCAGCAGCTTAAAAATGAGCGGGAGGCCCTACGAGCAGTACTTC.

The sample holds many counts of this clonotype. V gene TRBV28 combines with J gene TRBJ1-5; 8 bases are shared with TRBD1. Germline trimming cut 6 bases from V and 2 bases from J; bases unmatched to any gene: 6. Germline V CDR1 and CDR2: MDHEN, SYDVKM. CDR3 length: 15 amino acids. The CDR3 DNA follows: TGTGCCAGCAGCTCCGACAGGGGAGGCAATCAGCCCCAGCATTTT. This translates into CASSSDRGGNQPQHF.

The chain uses TRBV5-1 and TRBJ2-2, with D possibly TRBD1 on 6 matching bases. CDR1 is SGHRS and CDR2 is YFSETQ in the germline V gene. The CDR3 sequence is 14 residues long. The V end was cut by 3 bases, the J end by 9 bases, with 15 bases between. The CDR3: CASSSPRDTRELFF. The DNA of the CDR3 is TGCGCCAGCAGCTCGCCCCGGGACACTAGGGAGCTGTTTTTT.

This clonotype was seen more than once but under ten times. V usage is TRBV9 and J usage is TRBJ1-1, with 7 bases aligning to TRBD1. There are 14 residues in the CDR3. Germline-derived CDR1 and CDR2 are SGDLS and YYNGEE. With 3 bases clipped from V and 4 bases from J, the junction kept 6 bases outside the gene matches. CDR3 in DNA: TGTGCCAGCAGCGCCGGGGACAGCCGCACTGAAGCTTTCTTT. It encodes CASSAGDSRTEAFF.

The chain couples TRBV29-1 to TRBJ2-5, with D possibly matching TRBD1 (5 bases). The CDR3 totals 13 residues. Trimming took 2 bases from V and 5 from J, leaving 12 bases between them. CDR1 SQVTM and CDR2 ANQGSEA come from the germline V gene. The CDR3 spells CSVESQGWETQYF. DNA for the CDR3: TGCAGCGTTGAATCGCAGGGTTGGGAGACCCAGTACTTC.

This clonotype was counted a few times. The V gene is TRBV24-1, the J gene TRBJ1-2, with a possible D match to TRBD1 (5 bases). V was trimmed by 9 bases and J by 8 bases, leaving 21 bases between them. Germline V lookup: CDR1 KGHDR, CDR2 SFDVKD. This CDR3 contains 14 residues. CDR3 sequence (DNA): TGTGCCACCTCCCGGGGGAGAGACCCTCCGGGCTACACCTTC. Translated, it gives CATSRGRDPPGYTF.

This clonotype was picked up many times. The chain recombines TRBV6-1 with TRBJ2-7; perhaps D is TRBD1 or TRBD2 (6 bases each). Germline-derived CDR1 and CDR2 are MNHNS and SASEGT. V was trimmed by 5 bases and J by 6 bases, leaving 17 bases between them. This CDR3 region has 14 residues. CDR3: CASSNLGGYAEQYF. Written as DNA, the CDR3 is TGTGCCAGCAGTAACCTAGGGGGGTATGCCGAGCAGTACTTC.

This sequence joins TRBV12-3 or TRBV12-4 and TRBJ1-3; no firm D call. Trimming removed 6 bases at V and 0 bases at J, with 12 bases between. The CDR3 has 15 residues. The DNA of the CDR3 is TGTGCCAGCAGGAGGGAGAGGTTCTCTGGAAACACCATATATTTT. Translation: CASRRERFSGNTIYF.

This clonotype turned up a few times. This rearrangement joins TRBV7-6 to TRBJ2-1; TRBD2 matches at 9 bases. In germline, CDR1 is SGHVS, CDR2 FNYEAQ. Trimming cost V 0 bases and J 9 bases; bases outside gene matches: 6. The CDR3 length is 15 residues. The CDR3 sequence: CASSLASGSGGEQFF. CDR3 DNA: TGTGCCAGCAGCTTAGCTAGCGGGAGTGGGGGTGAGCAGTTCTTC.

The chain links TRBV16 to TRBJ2-7; 8 nucleotides line up with TRBD1. V shed 2 bases, J shed 2 bases, and the junction held 8 bases outside the gene matches. Germline V gene sequence: CDR1 KGHSY, CDR2 FQNENV. The CDR3 has 16 residues. CDR3 amino acids: CASSQGRDRGTYEQYF. The CDR3 DNA is TGTGCCAGCAGCCAAGGCCGAGACAGGGGCACCTACGAGCAGTACTTC. Full variable domain (outside the CDR3, taken from reference TRBV16 and TRBJ2-7): GEEVAQTPKHLVRGEGQKAKLYCAPIKGHSYVFWYQQVLKNEFKFLISFQNENVFDETGMPKERFSAKCLPNSPCSLEIQATKLEDSAVYFCASSQGRDRGTYEQYFGPGTRLTVT.